This TCR beta chain was captured by sequencing in a study of OX40 agonist ivuxolimab in advanced cancers. Study overall: Patients received ivuxolimab, an agonistic anti-OX40 (CD134) antibody. Patients undergoing dose escalation presented with hepatocellular carcinoma, melanoma, renal cell or head and neck cancer. General study findings and limits: On average, CD8+ T cells had more expanded clones than CD4+. Partly responding patients at 0.1-3.0 mg/kg showed some of the smallest clonal expansion.

TCRdb keeps only in-frame clones here, not all; method: immunoSEQ multiplex PCR. The sample lists about 45,000 clones; approximately 91% were seen once. This CDR3 has 15 amino acids. The V segment lost 1 base and the J segment 7 bases; nucleotides outside the gene matches: 6. CDR1 SGDLS and CDR2 YYNGEE come from the germline V gene. With respect to this clone: No antigen is known for it.

The sequencing used CD4+ or CD8+ T cells sorted from blood, collected in a trial of the OX40 agonist ivuxolimab. This TCR was recovered from an adult with an advanced solid tumor such as melanoma, head and neck, liver or kidney cancer. V gene TRBV9 combines with J gene TRBJ2-4, with 9 bases matching TRBD2. CDR3: CASSVRAGGHNIQYF. CDR3 coding DNA: TGTGCCAGCAGCGTAAGGGCGGGAGGGCACAACATTCAGTACTTC.